This TCR beta chain was captured in a study of blood T cell repertoires in COVID-19. Across the study: In each case, the material was cDNA or gDNA derived from T cells, B-cell-depleted T cells, or PBMCs.

This CDR3 has 15 amino acids. V was pared by 4 bases and J by 5 bases, with 14 bases between. Germline CDR1 reads KGHDR; CDR2 reads SFDVKD. Enrollment of patients from Seattle took place during active infection, with longitudinal follow-up. In the original analysis: Estimates of nucleated cell counts were drawn from the amplification of reference gene primers. The assay was immunoSEQ multiplex PCR, and TCRdb's table has in-frame clones only and misses some. The D gene and trimming were derived from the DNA, and the V and J assignments and clone size from that table. The data contain around 200,000 clones, approximately 80% of them seen just once; the ten biggest clones take up approximately 15%.

This TCR derives from a woman in her 70s with COVID-19, enrolled during active disease. The specimen sequenced was peripheral blood. V usage is TRBV24-1 and J usage is TRBJ2-1; maybe TRBD1 (7 bases). This CDR3 reads CATSDPFRGDNEQFF. In nucleotides, the CDR3 is TGTGCCACCAGTGACCCCTTCAGGGGGGACAATGAGCAGTTCTTC.